What follows is one T cell receptor (beta chain) and its context. Its specificity is not known. The junction departs from germline at one end; a sequencing error may be responsible. The data originate from a study of CD8+ T cells in alopecia areata. Sequencing templates came from extracted RNA that was reverse transcribed into cDNA. Here immunoSEQ multiplex PCR was the method, and the copy in TCRdb shows in-frame clones only, minus some. The table shows fewer than 150,000 clones, with roughly three fifths occurring only once. Study-level results: Both scalp clonality and the expanded CD8+ clones among the top 100 showed a significant decrease with tofacitinib. Normal scalp showed lower clonality than lesional scalp, especially alopecia totalis/universalis.

The treatment: oral pan-JAK inhibitor, 5-10 mg twice daily. CDR3 length equals 11 residues. Per the germline V gene, CDR1 is SGHDN and CDR2 is FVKESK. The sequence was obtained from a human donor with alopecia areata. The J gene is TRBJ1-2, the V gene TRBV14; no definite D call. This material consisted of CD4+ T cells sorted from blood, taken at week 24, from a patient treated with tofacitinib. Written as DNA, the CDR3 is TGTGCCAGCGGCCAAGAGGGTGGCTACACCTTC. Encoded protein: CASGQEGGYTF. The variable domain in full, completed from reference TRBV14 and TRBJ1-2, reads EAGVTQFPSHSVIEKGQTVTLRCDPISGHDNLYWYRRVMGKEIKFLLHFVKESKQDESGMPNNRFLAERTGGTYSTLKVQPAELEDSGVYFCASGQEGGYTFGSGTRLTVV.